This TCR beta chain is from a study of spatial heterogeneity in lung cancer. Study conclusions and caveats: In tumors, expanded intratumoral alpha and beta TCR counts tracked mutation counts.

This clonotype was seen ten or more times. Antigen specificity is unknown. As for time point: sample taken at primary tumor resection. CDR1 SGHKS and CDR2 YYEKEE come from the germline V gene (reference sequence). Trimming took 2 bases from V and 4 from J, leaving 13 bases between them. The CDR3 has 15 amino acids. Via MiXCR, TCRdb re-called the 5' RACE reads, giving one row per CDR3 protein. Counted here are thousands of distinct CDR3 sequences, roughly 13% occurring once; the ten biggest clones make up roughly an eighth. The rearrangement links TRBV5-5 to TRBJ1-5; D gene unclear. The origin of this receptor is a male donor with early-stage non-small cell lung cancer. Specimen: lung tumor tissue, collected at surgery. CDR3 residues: CASSFRDPGNQPQHF. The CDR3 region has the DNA TGTGCCAGCAGCTTCCGCGACCCCGGAAATCAGCCCCAGCATTTT.